This passage covers 24 T cell receptor beta chains from one sample sequenced in a study of early T cells in non-severe SARS-CoV-2 infection. Each CDR3 protein gets one entry after TCRdb re-called the 5' RACE reads with MiXCR. The sample shows some 96,000 distinct CDR3 sequences, roughly 9.6% of them seen only once. The input for sequencing was whole blood, taken at baseline. The receptors shown here come from an adult who was a healthcare worker with PCR-confirmed SARS-CoV-2 infection or an uninfected control (not recorded which).

This clonotype occurred a few times. The CDR3 sequence: CASRNSGRPNTEAFF. DNA for the CDR3: TGTGCCAGTAGAAACTCCGGACGCCCGAACACTGAAGCTTTCTTT. V usage is TRBV19 and J usage is TRBJ1-1, with D uncertain. The CDR3 spans 15 residues. V shed 6 bases and J shed 1 base, with 15 bases lying between them. CDR1 LNHDA and CDR2 SQIVND come from the germline V gene (reference sequence).

This clonotype was seen a few times. This chain joins TRBV7-8 and TRBJ2-2, with 10 bases aligning to TRBD2. The CDR3 length is 15 residues. V lost 7 bases and J lost 4; bases outside the gene matches: 6. Germline V lookup: CDR1 SGHVS, CDR2 FQNEAQ. The chain's CDR3 is CASTQLAGPTGELFF. DNA of the CDR3: TGTGCCAGCACCCAACTAGCGGGACCCACCGGGGAGCTGTTTTTT.

This clonotype was counted only a few times. The chain uses TRBV7-8 and TRBJ2-4; 10 nucleotides agree with TRBD2. J gave up 14 bases and V 5 bases, and 15 bases lay outside the gene matches. This CDR3 contains 15 residues. CDR1 and CDR2 from the germline V gene are SGHVS and FQNEAQ. In DNA form, the CDR3 reads TGTGCCAGCAGCGAAAGACTAGCGGGTAAACTACCTAAGTACTTC. It encodes CASSERLAGKLPKYF.

Remarks on this clonotype: The junction differs from germline at one of its ends, possibly a read error. This chain uses TRBV2 with TRBJ2-7; TRBD2 agrees at 9 bases. The CDR3 length is 11 residues. CDR1 and CDR2 (germline): SNHLY, FYNNEI. This chain's CDR3 is CASRYSGLAHF. CDR3 nucleotides: TGTGCCAGCAGATATTCGGGACTAGCTCACTTC. Full variable domain (outside the CDR3, taken from reference TRBV2 and TRBJ2-7): EPEVTQTPSHQVTQMGQEVILRCVPISNHLYFYWYRQILGQKVEFLVSFYNNEISEKSEIFDDQFSVERPDGSNFTLKIRSTKLEDSAMYFCASRYSGLAHFGPGTRLTVT.

This clonotype showed up many times. The rearrangement joins TRBV10-3 to TRBJ2-1; D perhaps matches TRBD2 (7 bases). The CDR3 spans 14 residues. V was pared by 7 bases and J by 5 bases, with 15 bases between. The germline V gene has CDR1 ENHRY and CDR2 SYGVKD. Here the CDR3 reads CAINGRGGHNEQFF. CDR3 bases: TGTGCCATCAATGGAAGGGGGGGGCACAATGAGCAGTTCTTC.

This clonotype was detected many times. The chain uses TRBV10-1 and TRBJ2-7; 9 nucleotides agree with TRBD1. Per germline, CDR1 WNHNN and CDR2 SYGVQD (reference sequence). The CDR3 is 15 residues long. Germline trimming cut 5 bases from V and 4 bases from J; bases unmatched to any gene: 9. CDR3 bases: TGCGCCAGCAGTACAGGGGGCCGTCAAGGGTACGAGCAGTACTTC. Encoded protein: CASSTGGRQGYEQYF.

This clonotype was observed a few times. The chain uses TRBV27 and TRBJ2-1, with 11 bases aligning to TRBD2. CDR3 length: 15 residues. The V and J ends lost 6 bases and 5 bases, in that order; junction bases with no gene match: 6. Germline V gives CDR1 MNHEY, CDR2 SMNVEV (reference sequence). The DNA of the CDR3 is TGTGCCAGCAGGAATAGCGGGGGGGCCAACAATGAGCAGTTCTTC. Encoded protein: CASRNSGGANNEQFF.

This clonotype was observed a few times. The chain links TRBV7-9 to TRBJ1-2; D is unclear. With 1 base removed from V and 7 bases from J, the gap between germline ends came to 16 bases. The CDR3 loop spans 15 amino acids. Germline assignment: CDR1 SEHNR and CDR2 FQNEAQ (reference sequence). The CDR3 protein is CASSLGTVRPSGYTF. As DNA, the CDR3 is TGTGCCAGCAGCTTAGGGACGGTCAGACCCTCTGGCTACACCTTC. Filled out from reference TRBV7-9 and TRBJ1-2, the complete variable domain reads DTGVSQNPRHKITKRGQNVTFRCDPISEHNRLYWYRQTLGQGPEFLTYFQNEAQLEKSRLLSDRFSAERPKGSFSTLEIQRTEQGDSAMYLCASSLGTVRPSGYTFGSGTRLTVV.

CDR3 DNA sequence: TGCAGCGTTGACTGGACCAACTATGGCTACACCTTC. Amino acid sequence: CSVDWTNYGYTF. V is TRBV29-1 and J is TRBJ1-2; D remains ambiguous. The ends were cut back, 3 bases at V and 2 bases at J, with 7 bases in the middle. The CDR3 has 12 residues. Germline V lookup: CDR1 SQVTM, CDR2 ANQGSEA.

The chain carries TRBV20-1 and TRBJ2-3; 7 bases agree with TRBD2. There are 14 residues in the CDR3. Germline lookup yields CDR1 DFQATT and CDR2 SNEGSKA (reference sequence). V lost 6 bases and J lost 3; bases outside the gene matches: 9. The CDR3 DNA reads TGCAGTGCGGGAGGCGCGGGGGAAACAGATACGCAGTATTTT. Translating it yields CSAGGAGETDTQYF.

In its sample, this clonotype was seen many times. This chain connects TRBV6-6 to TRBJ1-5; D unclear. The CDR3 has 14 residues. Germline V gene data show CDR1 as MNHNY and CDR2 as SVGAGI (reference sequence). V lost 7 bases and J 4 bases, leaving 14 bases between the germline ends. The CDR3 sequence: CASTIYGKNQPQHF. The CDR3 DNA is TGTGCCAGCACCATCTACGGGAAGAATCAGCCCCAGCATTTT.

The gene calls are TRBV29-1 and TRBJ2-3; TRBD1 matches 10 bases. Germline-derived CDR1 and CDR2 are SQVTM and ANQGSEA. CDR3 length: 15 amino acids. The V segment lost 1 base and the J segment 4 bases; nucleotides outside the gene matches: 5. The CDR3 DNA follows: TGCAGCGTTGAAGGGACAGGGGGTAACGCAGATACGCAGTATTTT. This sequence encodes CSVEGTGGNADTQYF.

This clonotype was counted between two and nine times. This chain uses TRBV10-3 with TRBJ2-1; D may be TRBD2 (6 bases). The germline gives CDR1 ENHRY, CDR2 SYGVKD. The CDR3 spans 13 residues. Trimming removed 8 bases from V and 4 bases from J, with 12 bases in between. The CDR3 is CAIGGTGYNEQFF. Written as DNA, the CDR3 is TGTGCCATCGGCGGGACGGGGTACAATGAGCAGTTCTTC.

As to this clonotype: This may be a read error, as it is one base from a much larger clone. The conserved final phenylalanine or tryptophan is absent from the CDR3, which likely points to a read error. The chain links TRBV20-1 to TRBJ1-1; weak D call: TRBD1 (5 bases). This CDR3 has 12 residues. With 0 bases removed from V and 8 bases from J, the gap between germline ends came to 10 bases. Germline CDR1 reads DFQATT; CDR2 reads SNEGSKA (reference sequence). This CDR3 is CSAREGVREAFS. The CDR3 DNA sequence: TGCAGTGCTAGAGAAGGGGTAAGGGAAGCTTTCTCT.

The sample holds a few counts of this clonotype. The rearrangement links TRBV28 to TRBJ1-2; D unresolved. V was clipped by 3 bases and J by 8 bases, with 10 bases between them. This CDR3 region has 12 residues. The germline gives CDR1 MDHEN, CDR2 SYDVKM. This CDR3 reads CASSFAGWGYTF. The CDR3 DNA reads TGTGCCAGCAGTTTCGCAGGATGGGGCTACACCTTC.

For this clonotype: A single base separates this from a much larger clone, so it may be a read error. The chain employs TRBV19 and TRBJ1-1; D is perhaps TRBD1 (5 bases). The CDR3 runs 14 residues. The V end lost 7 bases, the J end lost 4 bases, and 16 bases lay between the germline ends. Germline V gives CDR1 LNHDA, CDR2 SQIVND (reference sequence). The CDR3: CASIDGRRGTEAFF. The CDR3 bases are TGTGCCAGTATCGATGGACGGAGGGGCACTGAAGCTTTCTTT.

This clonotype was detected many times. The chain uses TRBV5-1 and TRBJ1-6; D call uncertain. V shed 0 bases and J shed 10 bases, with 8 bases lying between them. The CDR3 consists of 13 residues. Germline assignment: CDR1 SGHRS and CDR2 YFSETQ. The CDR3 region is CASSLEQWSPLHF. As DNA, the CDR3 is TGCGCCAGCAGCTTGGAACAATGGTCACCCCTCCACTTT.

This clonotype was seen ten or more times. The chain employs TRBV30 and TRBJ2-2; D uncertain. The CDR3 spans 12 residues. The V gene's germline CDR1 is GTSNPN and CDR2 SVGIG (reference sequence). The V gene lost 4 bases and the J gene lost 6 bases, with 9 bases spanning the gap. The CDR3 protein is CAWKAVAGELFF. CDR3 coding DNA: TGTGCCTGGAAGGCGGTCGCCGGGGAGCTGTTTTTT.

This clonotype was seen a handful of times. The chain recombines TRBV2 with TRBJ1-5; 7 bases map to TRBD1. The CDR3 has 13 residues. Germline V gene lookup returns CDR1 SNHLY and CDR2 FYNNEI. V was pared by 2 bases and J by 9 bases, with 4 bases of the junction left unmatched. Here the CDR3 DNA reads TGTGCCAGCAGTGAATGGGGACAGCGGCCCCAGCATTTT. It yields the protein CASSEWGQRPQHF.

This clonotype was recorded many times. This sequence joins TRBV6-1 and TRBJ2-7; 12 nucleotides align to TRBD1. Germline V lookup: CDR1 MNHNS, CDR2 SASEGT. The CDR3 totals 16 residues. Trimming took 3 bases from V and 5 from J; bases not matched to a gene: 8. CDR3 in DNA: TGTGCCAGCAGTGATCTCTGGGACAGGGGGCTAAACGAGCAGTACTTC. Its translation: CASSDLWDRGLNEQYF.

This clonotype was detected only a few times. The genes are TRBV3-1 and TRBJ2-5; weak D call: TRBD1 (6 bases). The germline V gene has CDR1 LGHDT and CDR2 YNNKEL (reference sequence). V lost 1 base, J lost 1 base, and 13 bases lay in between. CDR3 size: 16 residues. CDR3 bases: TGTGCCAGCAGCCAAGTGGACGTACAGGGCCAAGAGACCCAGTACTTC. This sequence encodes CASSQVDVQGQETQYF.

This clonotype has a count of ten or more. CDR3 loop: CASSYSSRGLNEQYF. The DNA for the CDR3 is TGTGCCAGCAGTTACTCGAGCAGGGGTCTTAACGAGCAGTACTTC. V and J are TRBV6-5 and TRBJ2-7, with D perhaps TRBD1 (6 bases). CDR3 length: 15 amino acids. V lost 0 bases, J lost 5 bases, and 14 bases lay in between. Germline values: CDR1 MNHEY, CDR2 SVGAGI.

Many counts were recorded for this clonotype. The chain links TRBV2 to TRBJ2-1, with 10 bases that match TRBD2. After removal of 7 bases from V and 0 bases from J, the junction contained 3 bases not matched to a gene. This CDR3 has 15 residues. The V gene's germline CDR1 is SNHLY and CDR2 FYNNEI. The CDR3 reads CASKLAGVSYNEQFF. Written as DNA, the CDR3 is TGTGCCAGCAAGCTAGCGGGGGTCTCCTACAATGAGCAGTTCTTC.

The table lists this clonotype with a few counts. The chain has TRBV10-3 and TRBJ1-1; D is undetermined. Germline V gene sequence: CDR1 ENHRY, CDR2 SYGVKD. CDR3 length equals 13 residues. With 6 bases removed from V and 1 base from J, the gap between germline ends came to 9 bases. The CDR3 DNA follows: TGTGCCATCAGAAAGGACGGGAACACTGAAGCTTTCTTT. Protein product: CAIRKDGNTEAFF.